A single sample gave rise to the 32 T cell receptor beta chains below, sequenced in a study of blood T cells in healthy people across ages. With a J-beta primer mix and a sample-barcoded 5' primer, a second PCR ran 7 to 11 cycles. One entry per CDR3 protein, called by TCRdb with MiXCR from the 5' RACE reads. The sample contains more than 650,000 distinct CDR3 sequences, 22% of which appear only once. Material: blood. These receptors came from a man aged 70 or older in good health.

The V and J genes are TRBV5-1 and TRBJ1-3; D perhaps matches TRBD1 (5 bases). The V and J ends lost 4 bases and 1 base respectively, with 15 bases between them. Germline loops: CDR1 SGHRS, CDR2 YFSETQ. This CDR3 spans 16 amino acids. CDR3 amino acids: CASSTDTTLSGNTIYF. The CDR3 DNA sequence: TGCGCCAGCAGCACGGACACTACCCTTTCTGGAAACACCATATATTTT. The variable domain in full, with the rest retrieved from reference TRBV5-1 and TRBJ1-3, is KAGVTQTPRYLIKTRGQQVTLSCSPISGHRSVSWYQQTPGQGLQFLFEYFSETQRNKGNFPGRFSGRQFSNSRSEMNVSTLELGDSALYLCASSTDTTLSGNTIYFGEGSWLTVV.

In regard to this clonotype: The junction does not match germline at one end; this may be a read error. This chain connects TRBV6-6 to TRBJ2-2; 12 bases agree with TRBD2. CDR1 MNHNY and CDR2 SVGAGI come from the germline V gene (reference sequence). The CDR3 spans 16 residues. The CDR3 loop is CASSRTSGNRPGELFF. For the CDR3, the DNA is TGCGCCAGCAGTAGGACTAGCGGGAATCGGCCCGGGGAGCTGTTTTTT.

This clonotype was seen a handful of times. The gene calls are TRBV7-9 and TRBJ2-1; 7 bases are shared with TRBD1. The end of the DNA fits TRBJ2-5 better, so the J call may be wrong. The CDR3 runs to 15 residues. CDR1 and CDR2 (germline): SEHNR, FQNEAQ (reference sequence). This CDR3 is CASSPRDSRGETQYF. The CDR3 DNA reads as TGTGCCAGCAGCCCCCGGGACAGCCGAGGGGAGACCCAGTACTTC.

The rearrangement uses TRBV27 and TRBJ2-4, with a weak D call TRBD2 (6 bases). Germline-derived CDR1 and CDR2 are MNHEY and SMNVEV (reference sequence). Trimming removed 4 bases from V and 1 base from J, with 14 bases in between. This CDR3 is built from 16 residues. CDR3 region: CASSSGVLAAKNIQYF. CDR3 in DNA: TGTGCCAGCAGTTCGGGGGTTCTAGCGGCCAAAAACATTCAGTACTTC.

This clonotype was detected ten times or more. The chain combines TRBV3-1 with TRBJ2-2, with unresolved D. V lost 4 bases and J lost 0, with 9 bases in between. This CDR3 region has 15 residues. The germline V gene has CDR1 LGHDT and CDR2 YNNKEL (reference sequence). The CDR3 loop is CASSPPIANTGELFF. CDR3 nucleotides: TGTGCCAGCAGCCCCCCCATCGCGAACACCGGGGAGCTGTTTTTT.

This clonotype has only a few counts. The CDR3 DNA reads TGTGCCAGCAGACAGGGGGCGCATGGCTACACCTTC. It specifies CASRQGAHGYTF. V gene TRBV6-6 combines with J gene TRBJ1-2; 9 bases fit TRBD1. The J segment lost 6 bases and the V segment lost 6 bases, leaving 2 bases of the junction unmatched. CDR3 length: 12 amino acids. Germline V gene data show CDR1 as MNHNY and CDR2 as SVGAGI (reference sequence).

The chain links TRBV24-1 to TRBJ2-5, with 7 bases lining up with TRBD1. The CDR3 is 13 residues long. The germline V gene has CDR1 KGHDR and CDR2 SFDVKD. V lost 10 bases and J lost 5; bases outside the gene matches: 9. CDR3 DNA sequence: TGTGCCACAGAGACGACAGGGAAGGAGACCCAGTACTTC. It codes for CATETTGKETQYF.

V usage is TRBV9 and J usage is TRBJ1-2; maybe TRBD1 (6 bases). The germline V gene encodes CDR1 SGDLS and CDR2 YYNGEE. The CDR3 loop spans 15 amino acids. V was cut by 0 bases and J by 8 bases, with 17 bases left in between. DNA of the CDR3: TGTGCCAGCAGCGTAGACCCAGGGGCAACAGGGGGCTACACCTTC. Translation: CASSVDPGATGGYTF. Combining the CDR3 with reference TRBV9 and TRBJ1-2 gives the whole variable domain DSGVTQTPKHLITATGQRVTLRCSPRSGDLSVYWYQQSLDQGLQFLIQYYNGEERAKGNILERFSAQQFPDLHSELNLSSLELGDSALYFCASSVDPGATGGYTFGSGTRLTVV.

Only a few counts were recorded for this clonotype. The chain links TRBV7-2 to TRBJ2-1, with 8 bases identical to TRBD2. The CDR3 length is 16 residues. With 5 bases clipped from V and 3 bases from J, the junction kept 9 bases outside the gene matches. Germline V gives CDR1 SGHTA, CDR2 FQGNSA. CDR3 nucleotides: TGTGCCAGCAGCCCCACTTCGGGACTAGTCTACAATGAGCAGTTCTTC. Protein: CASSPTSGLVYNEQFF.

The CDR3 DNA reads TGTGCCAGCAGTCCAGGACAGGCTGTTGCAACTAATGAAAAACTGTTTTTT. This codes for CASSPGQAVATNEKLFF. The V call is TRBV12-3 or TRBV12-4, the J call TRBJ1-4; 7 bases match TRBD1. CDR3 length: 17 amino acids. V lost 5 bases, J lost 0 bases, and 9 bases stayed unmatched.

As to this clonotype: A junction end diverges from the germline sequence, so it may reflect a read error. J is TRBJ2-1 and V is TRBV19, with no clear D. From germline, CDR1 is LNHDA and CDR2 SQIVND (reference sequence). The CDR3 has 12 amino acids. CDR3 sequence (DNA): TGTGCCGGTAGTATAGTTGGTAATGAGCAGTTCTTC. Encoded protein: CAGSIVGNEQFF.

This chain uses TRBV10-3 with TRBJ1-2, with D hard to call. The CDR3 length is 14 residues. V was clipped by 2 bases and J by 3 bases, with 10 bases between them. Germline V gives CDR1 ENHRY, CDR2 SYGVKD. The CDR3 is CAISEGVSDYGYTF. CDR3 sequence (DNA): TGTGCCATCAGTGAGGGGGTTTCGGACTATGGCTACACCTTC.

The CDR3 is CASSGPNQPQHF. CDR3 DNA: TGTGCCAGCAGCGGACCTAATCAGCCCCAGCATTTT. V and J are TRBV5-8 and TRBJ1-5; no firm D call. Germline V gene data show CDR1 as SGHTS and CDR2 as YDEGEE. Trimming stripped 4 bases from V and 4 bases from J, with 6 bases between. The length of the CDR3 is 12 residues.

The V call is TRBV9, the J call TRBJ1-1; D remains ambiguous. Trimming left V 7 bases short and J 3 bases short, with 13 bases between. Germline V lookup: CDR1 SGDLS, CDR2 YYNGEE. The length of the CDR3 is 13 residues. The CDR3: CASGVSRDTEAFF. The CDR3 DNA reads TGTGCCAGCGGAGTCTCCAGAGACACTGAAGCTTTCTTT.

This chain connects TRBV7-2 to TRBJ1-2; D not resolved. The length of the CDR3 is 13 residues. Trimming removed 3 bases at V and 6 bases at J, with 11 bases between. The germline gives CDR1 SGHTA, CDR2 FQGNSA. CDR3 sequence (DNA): TGTGCCAGCAGCTTTACTAGGGATCATGGCTACACCTTC. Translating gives CASSFTRDHGYTF.

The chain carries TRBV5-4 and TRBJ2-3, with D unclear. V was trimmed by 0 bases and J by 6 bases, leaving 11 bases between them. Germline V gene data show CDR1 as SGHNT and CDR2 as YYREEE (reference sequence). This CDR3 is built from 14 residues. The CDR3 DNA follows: TGTGCCAGCAGCTTGGAGGGTAGGGATGATACGCAGTATTTT. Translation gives CASSLEGRDDTQYF.

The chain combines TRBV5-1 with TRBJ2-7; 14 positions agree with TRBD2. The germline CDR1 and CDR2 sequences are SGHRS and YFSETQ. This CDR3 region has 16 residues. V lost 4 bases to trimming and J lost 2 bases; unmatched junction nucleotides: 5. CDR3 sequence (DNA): TGCGCCAGCAGCCTCGGGACTAGCGGGAGTACCTACGAGCAGTACTTC. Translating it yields CASSLGTSGSTYEQYF.

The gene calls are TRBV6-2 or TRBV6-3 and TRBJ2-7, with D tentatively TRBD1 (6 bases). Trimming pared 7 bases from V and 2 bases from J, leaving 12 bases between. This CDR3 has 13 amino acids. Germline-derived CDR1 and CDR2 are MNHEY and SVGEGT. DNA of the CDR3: TGTGCCAGCAAATGGACAGACCCCTACGAGCAGTACTTC. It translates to CASKWTDPYEQYF.

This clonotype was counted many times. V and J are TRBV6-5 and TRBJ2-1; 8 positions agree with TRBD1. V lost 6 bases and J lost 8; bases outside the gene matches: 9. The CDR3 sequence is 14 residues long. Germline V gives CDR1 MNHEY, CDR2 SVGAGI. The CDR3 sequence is CASSPGTGSYEQFF. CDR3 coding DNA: TGTGCCAGCAGCCCAGGGACAGGATCCTATGAGCAGTTCTTC.

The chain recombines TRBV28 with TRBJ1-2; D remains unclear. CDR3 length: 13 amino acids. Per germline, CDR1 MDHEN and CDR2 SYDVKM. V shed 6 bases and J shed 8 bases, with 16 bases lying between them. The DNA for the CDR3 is TGTGCCAGCAGCCCAGACGTCTGGTTCGGCTACACCTTC. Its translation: CASSPDVWFGYTF.

CDR3 coding DNA: TGCGCCAGCAGCTTGGATACAGGGACGATCTACGAGCAGTACTTC. Protein product: CASSLDTGTIYEQYF. The V and J genes are TRBV5-1 and TRBJ2-5, with a possible D match to TRBD1 (6 bases). Matching the DNA end better, TRBJ2-7 makes the J call doubtful. Germline V gene lookup returns CDR1 SGHRS and CDR2 YFSETQ. This CDR3 is built from 15 residues.

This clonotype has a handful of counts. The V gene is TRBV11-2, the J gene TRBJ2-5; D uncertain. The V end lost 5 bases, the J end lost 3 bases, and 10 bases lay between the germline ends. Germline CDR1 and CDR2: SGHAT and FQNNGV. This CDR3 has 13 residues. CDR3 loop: CASSPGWEETQYF. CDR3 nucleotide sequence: TGTGCCAGCAGCCCCGGATGGGAAGAGACCCAGTACTTC.

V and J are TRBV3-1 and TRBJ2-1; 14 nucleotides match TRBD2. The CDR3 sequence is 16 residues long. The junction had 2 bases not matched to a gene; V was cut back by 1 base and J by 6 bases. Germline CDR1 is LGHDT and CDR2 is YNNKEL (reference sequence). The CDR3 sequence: CASSQAGTSGSNEQFF. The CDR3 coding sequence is TGTGCCAGCAGCCAAGCCGGGACTAGCGGGAGCAATGAGCAGTTCTTC.

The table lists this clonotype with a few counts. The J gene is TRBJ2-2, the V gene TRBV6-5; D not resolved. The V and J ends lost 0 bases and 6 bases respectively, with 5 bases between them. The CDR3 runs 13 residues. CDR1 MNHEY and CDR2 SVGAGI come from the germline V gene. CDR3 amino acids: CASSYSSAGELFF. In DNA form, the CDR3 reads TGTGCCAGCAGTTACTCCTCCGCCGGGGAGCTGTTTTTT.

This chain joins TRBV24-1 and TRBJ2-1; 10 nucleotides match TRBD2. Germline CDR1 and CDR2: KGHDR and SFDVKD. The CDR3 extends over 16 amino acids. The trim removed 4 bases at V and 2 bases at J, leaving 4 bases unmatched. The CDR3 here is CATSDASGSTYNEQFF. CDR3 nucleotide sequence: TGTGCCACCAGTGACGCTAGCGGGAGCACCTACAATGAGCAGTTCTTC.

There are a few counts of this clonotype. CDR3 region: CSYQPDRETQYF. In nucleotides, the CDR3 is TGCAGCTACCAGCCGGACAGGGAGACGCAGTATTTT. The rearrangement links TRBV29-1 to TRBJ2-3, with 8 bases that match TRBD1. Germline V gene sequence: CDR1 SQVTM, CDR2 ANQGSEA. With 8 bases clipped from V and 9 bases from J, the junction kept 10 bases outside the gene matches. The CDR3 runs to 12 residues.

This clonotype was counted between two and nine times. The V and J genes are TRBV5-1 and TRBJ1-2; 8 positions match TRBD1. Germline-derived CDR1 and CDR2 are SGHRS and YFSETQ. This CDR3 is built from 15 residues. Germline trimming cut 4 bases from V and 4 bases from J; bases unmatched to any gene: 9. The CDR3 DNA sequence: TGCGCCAGCAGCCCCTTGACAGGGGAAAGCTATGGCTACACCTTC. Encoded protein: CASSPLTGESYGYTF. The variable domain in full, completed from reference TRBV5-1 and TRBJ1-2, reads KAGVTQTPRYLIKTRGQQVTLSCSPISGHRSVSWYQQTPGQGLQFLFEYFSETQRNKGNFPGRFSGRQFSNSRSEMNVSTLELGDSALYLCASSPLTGESYGYTFGSGTRLTVV.

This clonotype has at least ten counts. CDR3: CASSSNRVGEQFF. CDR3 coding DNA: TGTGCCAGCAGCTCTAACAGGGTTGGTGAGCAGTTCTTC. This rearrangement joins TRBV6-6 to TRBJ2-1; D perhaps matches TRBD1 (6 bases). There are 13 residues in the CDR3. Germline CDR1 MNHNY, CDR2 SVGAGI (reference sequence). The V and J ends lost 6 bases and 9 bases respectively, with 15 bases between them.

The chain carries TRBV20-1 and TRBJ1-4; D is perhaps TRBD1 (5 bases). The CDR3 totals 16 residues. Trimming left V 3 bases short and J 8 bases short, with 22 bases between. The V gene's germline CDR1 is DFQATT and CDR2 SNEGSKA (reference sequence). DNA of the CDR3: TGCAGTGCTAGGGGAATTTACAGGCAGGATCCCGAAAAACTGTTTTTT. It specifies CSARGIYRQDPEKLFF.

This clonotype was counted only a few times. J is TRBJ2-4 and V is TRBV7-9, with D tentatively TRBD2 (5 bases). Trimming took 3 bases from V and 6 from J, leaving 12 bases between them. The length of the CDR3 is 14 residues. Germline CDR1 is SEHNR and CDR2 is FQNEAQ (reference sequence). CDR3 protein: CASSFGGLTNIQYF. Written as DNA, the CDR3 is TGTGCCAGCAGCTTTGGAGGACTGACAAACATTCAGTACTTC.

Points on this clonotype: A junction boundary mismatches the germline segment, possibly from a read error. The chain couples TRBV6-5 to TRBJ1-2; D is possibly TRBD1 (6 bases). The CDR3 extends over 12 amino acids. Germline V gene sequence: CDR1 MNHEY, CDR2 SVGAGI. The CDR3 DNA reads TGTGCCACCGCCACAGGGCTGGATGGCTACGCCTTC. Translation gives CATATGLDGYAF.

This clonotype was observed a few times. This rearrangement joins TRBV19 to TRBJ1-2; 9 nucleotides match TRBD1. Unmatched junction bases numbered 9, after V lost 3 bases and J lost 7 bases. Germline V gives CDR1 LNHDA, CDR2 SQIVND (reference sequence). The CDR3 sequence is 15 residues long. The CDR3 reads CASSINTGGESGYTF. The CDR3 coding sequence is TGTGCCAGTAGTATTAATACAGGGGGCGAGTCTGGCTACACCTTC.